Each of the 11 T cell receptor beta chains below was sequenced from the same sample in a study of cytomegalovirus exposure and HLA in healthy donors. Using immunoSEQ multiplex PCR, the repertoire was profiled, and TCRdb retains in-frame clones only, with some absent. The sample carries tens of thousands of clones, less than 95% recorded once. The specimen was PBMCs. The source is a woman between 18 and 29 years old in good health and CMV-seropositive.

V is TRBV6-5 and J is TRBJ1-1, with D tentatively TRBD1 (5 bases). V gave up 8 bases and J gave up 3 bases, with 10 bases separating them. Germline CDR1 is MNHEY and CDR2 is SVGAGI. This CDR3 has 12 residues. CDR3 coding DNA: TGTGCCAGCCACGACAGATACACTGAAGCTTTCTTT. Its protein is CASHDRYTEAFF.

The chain carries TRBV11-2 and TRBJ1-2, with a tentative D call TRBD1 (6 bases). The CDR3 has 15 amino acids. CDR1 and CDR2 from the germline V gene are SGHAT and FQNNGV. Trimming took off 0 bases at V and 2 bases at J, with 10 bases between the two ends. CDR3 in amino acids: CASSLESGTNYGYTF. The CDR3 region has the DNA TGTGCCAGCAGCTTAGAAAGTGGGACAAACTATGGCTACACCTTC.

This sequence joins TRBV6-5 and TRBJ2-5, with 7 bases lining up with TRBD1. J gave up 4 bases and V 7 bases, and 6 bases lay outside the gene matches. This CDR3 comprises 13 residues. Germline CDR1 reads MNHEY; CDR2 reads SVGAGI. CDR3 sequence: CASKTTGRETQYF. In DNA, the CDR3 is TGTGCCAGCAAAACGACAGGGAGAGAGACCCAGTACTTC.

The chain recombines TRBV7-2 with TRBJ2-2; 14 nucleotides match TRBD2. The CDR3 is 18 amino acids. CDR1 is SGHTA, CDR2 FQGNSA, per germline. Germline trimming cut 5 bases from V and 6 bases from J; bases unmatched to any gene: 11. The CDR3 DNA reads as TGTGCCAGCAGCCCCGGGACTAGCGGGAGTGTGTTAGCCGGGGAGCTGTTTTTT. It encodes CASSPGTSGSVLAGELFF.

This clone was seen only once. This chain uses TRBV2 with TRBJ2-2, with a weak D call TRBD2 (6 bases). V lost 5 bases to trimming and J lost 4 bases, with 20 bases between them. Per the germline V gene, CDR1 is SNHLY and CDR2 is FYNNEI. CDR3 length equals 17 residues. CDR3 DNA: TGTGCCAGCAGTCCGACTAGTCGGGCCTTATCCACCGGGGAGCTGTTTTTT. Protein: CASSPTSRALSTGELFF. Full variable domain (outside the CDR3, taken from reference TRBV2 and TRBJ2-2): EPEVTQTPSHQVTQMGQEVILRCVPISNHLYFYWYRQILGQKVEFLVSFYNNEISEKSEIFDDQFSVERPDGSNFTLKIRSTKLEDSAMYFCASSPTSRALSTGELFFGEGSRLTVL.

This clone was seen a single time. The J gene is TRBJ2-7, the V gene TRBV6-1; 8 bases line up with TRBD1. This CDR3 is built from 15 residues. The V gene's germline CDR1 is MNHNS and CDR2 SASEGT. J lost 0 bases, V lost 2 bases, and 3 bases had no gene match. CDR3 residues: CASSEYQGASYEQYF. The CDR3 nucleotides read TGTGCCAGCAGTGAATACCAGGGGGCCTCCTACGAGCAGTACTTC.

The rearrangement uses TRBV14 and TRBJ2-7; D may be TRBD2 (5 bases). Germline V gene sequence: CDR1 SGHDN, CDR2 FVKESK. The V gene lost 2 bases and the J gene lost 7 bases, with 6 bases spanning the gap. CDR3 length: 11 amino acids. Here the CDR3 DNA reads TGTGCCAGCAGCCAATCGGGGGAGCAGTACTTC. This codes for CASSQSGEQYF.

The chain links TRBV7-2 to TRBJ1-6; possibly TRBD1 for D (6 bases). The V and J ends lost 5 bases and 9 bases respectively, with 14 bases between them. The V gene's germline CDR1 is SGHTA and CDR2 FQGNSA. This CDR3 is built from 14 residues. CDR3 sequence (DNA): TGTGCCAGCAGCCCCAGGGGATGGAGTTCACCCCTCCACTTT. Its translation is CASSPRGWSSPLHF.

This chain uses TRBV18 with TRBJ2-1; 14 bases fit TRBD2. The CDR3 consists of 16 residues. V shed 3 bases, J shed 7 bases, and the junction held 5 bases outside the gene matches. From germline, CDR1 is KGHSH and CDR2 LQKENI. The CDR3: CASSPGTSGSLNEQFF. The DNA for the CDR3 is TGTGCCAGCTCACCGGGGACTAGCGGGAGTCTAAATGAGCAGTTCTTC.

This chain uses TRBV5-5 with TRBJ1-1; D gene ambiguous. Between the trimmed V and J ends, which lost 5 bases and 0 bases, there was a span of 11 bases. The CDR3 is 14 amino acids. Germline CDR1 reads SGHKS; CDR2 reads YYEKEE (reference sequence). CDR3 nucleotide sequence: TGTGCCAGCAGGGTGGCCGGGATGAACACTGAAGCTTTCTTT. Amino acid sequence: CASRVAGMNTEAFF.

This sequence joins TRBV19 and TRBJ1-4; the match to TRBD1 covers 9 bases. Germline CDR1 reads LNHDA; CDR2 reads SQIVND (reference sequence). The CDR3 extends over 16 amino acids. After removal of 6 bases from V and 3 bases from J, the junction contained 8 bases not matched to a gene. The CDR3 sequence: CASRVTGGASNEKLFF. For the CDR3, the DNA is TGTGCCAGTAGAGTAACAGGGGGCGCGTCTAATGAAAAACTGTTTTTT.